This T cell receptor beta chain originates from a study of cytomegalovirus exposure and HLA in healthy donors. Study findings and constraints: There were several of the most significant clusters that appeared linked to common viral pathogens in a later analysis. It was taken for granted in presence/absence analyses that sequencing depth across donors was roughly uniform.

PCR used 60 Vbeta primers and 13 Jbeta primers. The protocol was immunoSEQ multiplex PCR, while the TCRdb copy is restricted to in-frame clones and leaves out a portion. The table has about 200,000 clones, roughly four fifths seen once. With regard to this clone: What it binds is unknown.

Healthy bone marrow donors made up the cohort. There are 16 residues in the CDR3. V gave up 3 bases and J gave up 5 bases; unmatched junction bases: 8. Germline V lookup: CDR1 MDHEN, CDR2 SYDVKM. The J gene is TRBJ2-2, the V gene TRBV28, with 8 bases lining up with TRBD1. Sequencing input: PBMCs. This clonotype originated in a man aged 18-30 years in good health and CMV-seronegative. Here the CDR3 DNA reads TGTGCCAGCAGTTTCGGACAGGGAAGGGGGACCGGGGAGCTGTTTTTT. Encoded protein: CASSFGQGRGTGELFF.